These 15 T cell receptor beta chains were sequenced from one sample in a study of blood T cell repertoires in COVID-19. Measured with immunoSEQ multiplex PCR; TCRdb has only the in-frame clones, and not every one. The repertoire holds some 130,000 clones, almost 85% seen once, with roughly an eighth in the top ten. The sequenced sample consisted of peripheral blood. All receptors derive from a woman between 25 and 40 years old who had recovered from COVID-19.

The V and J genes are TRBV6-6 and TRBJ2-2; 9 bases are a match to TRBD1. Trimming cost V 5 bases and J 8 bases; bases outside gene matches: 6. CDR1 MNHNY and CDR2 SVGAGI come from the germline V gene (reference sequence). CDR3 length: 14 residues. The CDR3 protein is CASSLGTGWGELFF. The CDR3 DNA follows: TGTGCCAGCAGTCTAGGGACAGGGTGGGGGGAGCTGTTTTTT.

The chain has TRBV27 and TRBJ1-4; 8 bases are a match to TRBD1. CDR3 length: 13 amino acids. The germline CDR1 and CDR2 sequences are MNHEY and SMNVEV (reference sequence). The ends lost 3 bases at V and 8 bases at J; junction bases unmatched: 2. The CDR3 DNA follows: TGTGCCAGCAGTTTCAGGGGGCCCGAAAAACTGTTTTTT. Protein: CASSFRGPEKLFF.

The J gene is TRBJ1-3, the V gene TRBV4-1; D is perhaps TRBD1 (6 bases). CDR1 and CDR2 from the germline V gene are MGHRA and YSYEKL. V was cut by 5 bases and J by 0 bases, with 14 bases left in between. This CDR3 contains 16 residues. CDR3 sequence reads: CASSIRTDSSGNTIYF. DNA for the CDR3: TGCGCCAGCAGCATACGGACGGACAGCTCTGGAAACACCATATATTTT.

V and J are TRBV25-1 and TRBJ1-1, with TRBD1 as a possible D gene (5 bases). The CDR3 extends over 15 amino acids. Germline loops: CDR1 MGHDK, CDR2 SYGVNS. Trimming shortened V by 5 bases and J by 6 bases, and 19 bases separated the two germline ends. The CDR3, as DNA: TGTGCCAGCAGTCCAGTGAGAACAGGTGTGCCTGAAGCTTTCTTT. Translation: CASSPVRTGVPEAFF.

The chain carries TRBV12-3 or TRBV12-4 and TRBJ1-1; no definite D call. This CDR3 is 11 amino acids long. V lost 6 bases and J lost 5, with 7 bases in between. In DNA, the CDR3 is TGTGCCAGCAGGGCAGGAACTGAAGCTTTCTTT. Residues: CASRAGTEAFF.

J is TRBJ2-5 and V is TRBV12-3 or TRBV12-4; D is possibly TRBD2 (6 bases). Between the trimmed V and J ends, which lost 3 bases and 5 bases, there was a span of 10 bases. The CDR3 is 13 residues long. For the CDR3, the DNA is TGTGCCAGCAGTTTCGGGACTTATGAGACCCAGTACTTC. Translated: CASSFGTYETQYF.

The V gene is TRBV6-5, the J gene TRBJ1-1, with D uncertain. V was pared by 4 bases and J by 1 base, with 10 bases between. CDR3 length equals 14 residues. The germline V gene has CDR1 MNHEY and CDR2 SVGAGI. In DNA, the CDR3 is TGTGCCAGCAGTTCCCCCAGGTGGAACACTGAAGCTTTCTTT. It yields the protein CASSSPRWNTEAFF.

The chain recombines TRBV19 with TRBJ2-3, with TRBD2 matching over 14 bases. Trimming removed 3 bases from V and 10 bases from J; junction bases left unmatched: 3. The V gene's germline CDR1 is LNHDA and CDR2 SQIVND (reference sequence). There are 14 residues in the CDR3. CDR3: CASSIGTSGSSQYF. CDR3 DNA: TGTGCCAGTAGTATTGGGACTAGCGGGAGTTCGCAGTATTTT.

The V and J genes are TRBV7-9 and TRBJ2-7, with 7 bases fitting TRBD1. V was clipped by 4 bases and J by 5 bases; unmatched bases: 11. CDR1 is SEHNR and CDR2 is FQNEAQ in the germline V gene (reference sequence). The CDR3 is made up of 15 amino acids. CDR3 DNA sequence: TGTGCCAGCAGCTCTCGACAGGGTCTCGTCGACGAGCAGTACTTC. Translated: CASSSRQGLVDEQYF.

The J gene is TRBJ1-3, the V gene TRBV5-8; D is uncertain. Germline CDR1 reads SGHTS; CDR2 reads YDEGEE. V was cut by 2 bases and J by 0 bases, with 12 bases left in between. The CDR3 consists of 16 residues. CDR3 nucleotide sequence: TGTGCCAGCAGCTTTAATAGTTTCCCCTCTGGAAACACCATATATTTT. Its translation is CASSFNSFPSGNTIYF. The full variable domain, with the rest looked up from reference TRBV5-8 and TRBJ1-3, is EAGVTQSPTHLIKTRGQQATLRCSPISGHTSVYWYQQALGLGLQFLLWYDEGEERNRGNFPPRFSGRQFPNYSSELNVNALELEDSALYLCASSFNSFPSGNTIYFGEGSWLTVV.

The chain has TRBV2 and TRBJ2-5, with unresolved D. The CDR3 is 12 amino acids. The V end was cut by 7 bases, the J end by 4 bases, with 10 bases between. Germline CDR1 and CDR2: SNHLY and FYNNEI. The CDR3: CASIFVGETQYF. The CDR3 region has the DNA TGTGCCAGCATATTCGTCGGAGAGACCCAGTACTTC. Using reference TRBV2 and TRBJ2-5 for the parts outside the CDR3, the full variable domain is EPEVTQTPSHQVTQMGQEVILRCVPISNHLYFYWYRQILGQKVEFLVSFYNNEISEKSEIFDDQFSVERPDGSNFTLKIRSTKLEDSAMYFCASIFVGETQYFGPGTRLLVL.

The CDR3 protein is CSAAGTETQYF. CDR3 nucleotide sequence: TGCAGTGCGGCGGGAACGGAGACCCAGTACTTC. This sequence joins TRBV20-1 and TRBJ2-5; possible D gene TRBD2, 6 bases. Deletions cut 6 bases from V and 5 bases from J, with 10 bases between. The germline V gene encodes CDR1 DFQATT and CDR2 SNEGSKA (reference sequence). The CDR3 has 11 amino acids.

The rearrangement joins TRBV6-2 or TRBV6-3 to TRBJ2-7; a weak D match, TRBD1 (5 bases). Trimming shortened V by 2 bases and J by 0 bases, and 17 bases separated the two germline ends. Germline V gene sequence: CDR1 MNHEY, CDR2 SVGEGT. The CDR3 covers 17 residues. CDR3 sequence: CASSYVYVGVTSYEQYF. The CDR3 DNA is TGTGCCAGCAGTTACGTCTACGTAGGGGTTACCTCCTACGAGCAGTACTTC.

The CDR3 loop is CASSLAGDRKNTIYF. CDR3 sequence (DNA): TGCGCCAGCAGCTTGGCCGGGGACAGAAAAAACACCATATATTTT. The rearrangement links TRBV5-1 to TRBJ1-3; 7 nucleotides line up with TRBD1. Germline V CDR1 and CDR2: SGHRS, YFSETQ. The CDR3 has 15 residues. V gave up 0 bases and J gave up 6 bases; unmatched junction bases: 6.

This clone came up a few times. V and J are TRBV14 and TRBJ2-2, with TRBD1 matching over 9 bases. CDR1 SGHDN and CDR2 FVKESK come from the germline V gene. CDR3 size: 16 residues. With V trimmed by 2 bases and J by 8 bases, 9 bases remained unmatched. The CDR3 region has the DNA TGTGCCAGCAGCCAACGAATGACAGGGGGGACGGGGGAGCTGTTTTTT. It specifies CASSQRMTGGTGELFF. Full variable domain (rest looked up from reference TRBV14 and TRBJ2-2): EAGVTQFPSHSVIEKGQTVTLRCDPISGHDNLYWYRRVMGKEIKFLLHFVKESKQDESGMPNNRFLAERTGGTYSTLKVQPAELEDSGVYFCASSQRMTGGTGELFFGEGSRLTVL.